The entry below describes one T cell receptor (beta chain). Generated by immunoSEQ multiplex PCR, the TCRdb table keeps only in-frame clones and is missing some. The sample lists roughly 72,000 clones; around 80% were seen once. The data were taken from a study of T cells in localized non-small cell lung cancer. In germline, CDR1 is MNHNY, CDR2 SVGAGI (reference sequence). After removal of 2 bases from V and 0 bases from J, the junction contained 3 bases not matched to a gene. The CDR3 has 15 residues. The clonotype was recovered from a female donor aged 60 or older with stage I lung adenocarcinoma. This material consisted of peripheral blood, taken before any cancer treatment. V and J are TRBV6-6 and TRBJ1-2; TRBD1 aligns across 7 bases. CDR3 sequence: CASSYRDSSNYGYTF. CDR3 in DNA: TGTGCCAGCAGTTACCGGGACAGTTCTAACTATGGCTACACCTTC.